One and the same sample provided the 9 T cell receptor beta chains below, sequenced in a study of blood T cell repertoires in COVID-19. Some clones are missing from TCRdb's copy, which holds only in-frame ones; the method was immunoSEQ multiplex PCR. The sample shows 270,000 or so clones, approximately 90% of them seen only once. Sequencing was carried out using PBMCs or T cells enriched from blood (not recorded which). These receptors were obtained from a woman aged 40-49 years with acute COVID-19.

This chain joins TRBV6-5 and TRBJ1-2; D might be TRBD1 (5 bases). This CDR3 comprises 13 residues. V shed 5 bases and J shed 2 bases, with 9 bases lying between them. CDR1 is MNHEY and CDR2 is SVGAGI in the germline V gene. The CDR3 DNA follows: TGTGCCAGCAGTAGGGGAGGGAACTATGGCTACACCTTC. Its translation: CASSRGGNYGYTF.

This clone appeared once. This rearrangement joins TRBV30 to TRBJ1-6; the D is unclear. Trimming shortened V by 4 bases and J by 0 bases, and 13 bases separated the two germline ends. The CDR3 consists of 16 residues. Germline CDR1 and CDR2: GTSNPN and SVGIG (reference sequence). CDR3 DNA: TGTGCCTGGAAAGGTTATTCTAGCTCCTATAATTCACCCCTCCACTTT. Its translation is CAWKGYSSSYNSPLHF.

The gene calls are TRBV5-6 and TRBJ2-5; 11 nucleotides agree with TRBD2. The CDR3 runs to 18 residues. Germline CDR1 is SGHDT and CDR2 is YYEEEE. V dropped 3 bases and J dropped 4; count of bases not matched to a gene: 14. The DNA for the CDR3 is TGTGCCAGCAGCTCATTAGGGACTAGCGGTCCCGGTGGAGAGACCCAGTACTTC. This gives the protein CASSSLGTSGPGGETQYF.

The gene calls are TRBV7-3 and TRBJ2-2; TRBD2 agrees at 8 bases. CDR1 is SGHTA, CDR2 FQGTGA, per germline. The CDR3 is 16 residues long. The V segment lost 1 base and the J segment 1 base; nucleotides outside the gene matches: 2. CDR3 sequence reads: CASSLSLAGNTGELFF. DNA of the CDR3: TGTGCCAGCAGCTTAAGCCTAGCGGGGAACACCGGGGAGCTGTTTTTT.

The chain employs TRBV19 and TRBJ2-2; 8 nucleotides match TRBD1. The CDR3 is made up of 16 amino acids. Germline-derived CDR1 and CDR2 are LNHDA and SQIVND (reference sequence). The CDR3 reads CATTDRDRRNTGELFF. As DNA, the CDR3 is TGTGCTACCACGGACCGGGACAGGAGGAACACCGGGGAGCTGTTTTTT.

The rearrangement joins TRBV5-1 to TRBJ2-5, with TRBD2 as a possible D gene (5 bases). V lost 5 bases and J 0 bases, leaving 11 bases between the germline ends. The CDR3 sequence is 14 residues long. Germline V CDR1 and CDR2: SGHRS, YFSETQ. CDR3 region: CASRPGYYQETQYF. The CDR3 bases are TGCGCCAGCAGACCGGGGTACTACCAAGAGACCCAGTACTTC.

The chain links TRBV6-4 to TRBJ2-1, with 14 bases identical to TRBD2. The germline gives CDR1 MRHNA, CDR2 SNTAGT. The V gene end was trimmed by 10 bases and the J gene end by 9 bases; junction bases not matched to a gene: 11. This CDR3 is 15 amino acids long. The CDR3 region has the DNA TGTGCCAACCAAGGGACTAGCGGGAGTATTTGTGAGCAGTTCTTC. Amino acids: CANQGTSGSICEQFF.

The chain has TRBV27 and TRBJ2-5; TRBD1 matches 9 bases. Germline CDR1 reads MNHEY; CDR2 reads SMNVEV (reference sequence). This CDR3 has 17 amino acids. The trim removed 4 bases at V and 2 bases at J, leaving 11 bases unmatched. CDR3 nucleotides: TGTGCCAGCAGTTCCCTCGCAGACAGGGGGAGGCAAGAGACCCAGTACTTC. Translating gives CASSSLADRGRQETQYF.

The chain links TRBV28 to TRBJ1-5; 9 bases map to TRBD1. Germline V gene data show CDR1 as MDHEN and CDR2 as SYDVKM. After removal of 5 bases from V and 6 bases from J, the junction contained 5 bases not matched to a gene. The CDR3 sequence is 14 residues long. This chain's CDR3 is CASSPGTGSQPQHF. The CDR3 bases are TGTGCCAGCAGTCCCGGGACAGGGAGTCAGCCCCAGCATTTT.